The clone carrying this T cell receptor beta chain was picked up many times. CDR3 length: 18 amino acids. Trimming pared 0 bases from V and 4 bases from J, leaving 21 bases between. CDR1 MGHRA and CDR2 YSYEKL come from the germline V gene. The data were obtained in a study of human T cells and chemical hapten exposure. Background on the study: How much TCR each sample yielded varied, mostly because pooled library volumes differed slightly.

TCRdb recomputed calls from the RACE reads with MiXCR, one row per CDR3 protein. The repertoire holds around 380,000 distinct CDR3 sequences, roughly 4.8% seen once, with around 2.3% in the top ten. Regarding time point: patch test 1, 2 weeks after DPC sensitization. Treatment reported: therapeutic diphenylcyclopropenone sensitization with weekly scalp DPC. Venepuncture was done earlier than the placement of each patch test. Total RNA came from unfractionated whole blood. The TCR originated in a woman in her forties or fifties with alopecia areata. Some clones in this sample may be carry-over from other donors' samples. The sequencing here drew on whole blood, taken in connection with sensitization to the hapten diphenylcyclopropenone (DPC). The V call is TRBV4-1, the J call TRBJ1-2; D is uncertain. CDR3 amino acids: CASSQDQVLREWSYGYTF. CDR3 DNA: TGCGCCAGCAGCCAAGATCAGGTGTTGAGGGAATGGAGCTATGGCTACACCTTC.